This T cell receptor (beta chain) was captured by sequencing in a study of siplizumab effects on memory and regulatory T cells. The germline V gene encodes CDR1 SNHLY and CDR2 FYNNEI. The CDR3 sequence is 14 residues long. V lost 7 bases and J 1 base, leaving 14 bases between the germline ends. The assay looked at 99,000 or so TCR templates in each sample. Libraries were prepared by immunoSEQ multiplex PCR; TCRdb keeps only in-frame clonotypes and omits some of them. The sample consists of under 150,000 clones, approximately 94% of them appearing once. Findings and limits, study-wide: A significant reduction in alloreactive sequences traceable to unstimulated CD4+ memory cells was produced by siplizumab. Just a small share of alloreactive clones was traced back to unstimulated subsets.

In this sample, this clone turned up once. The target antigen is unknown. The chain has TRBV2 and TRBJ2-7; TRBD2 is a possible D gene (6 bases). Sequencing was done on a sample of non-Treg CD4+ T cells sorted from blood. This TCR was recovered from a human donor in good health. The CDR3 bases are TGTGCCAGCACGCTGGGGGGTAAATCCTACGAGCAGTACTTC. Translation: CASTLGGKSYEQYF.